These 27 T cell receptor beta chains came from one sample sequenced in a study of control samples from healthy donors and cancer patients. Clones were read by immunoSEQ multiplex PCR, and TCRdb kept only the in-frame ones, dropping some. The table has 120,000 or so clones, more than 80% seen once. Sequencing was carried out using blood. These receptors were taken from a man aged 50 to 60 in good health.

The chain links TRBV7-2 to TRBJ1-5; tentative D call: TRBD1 (5 bases). There are 14 residues in the CDR3. Germline V gene lookup returns CDR1 SGHTA and CDR2 FQGNSA. Trimming pared 4 bases from V and 9 bases from J, leaving 16 bases between. CDR3 DNA sequence: TGTGCCAGCAGCTCCCCGGGCCAGGGCTGGCCCCAGCATTTT. Protein: CASSSPGQGWPQHF.

This clone was observed a handful of times. The chain couples TRBV4-2 to TRBJ2-2; TRBD1 matches 7 bases. The CDR3 totals 17 residues. V trimming: 1 base; J trimming: 7 bases; junction bases outside the gene matches: 12. CDR1 and CDR2 from the germline V gene are LGHNA and YNFKEQ. The CDR3 region has the DNA TGTGCCAGCAGCCAAGGATCAGACAGGGAAGTGGACGGGGAGCTGTTTTTT. Residues: CASSQGSDREVDGELFF.

This chain uses TRBV20-1 with TRBJ1-2; D unclear. Germline values: CDR1 DFQATT, CDR2 SNEGSKA (reference sequence). This CDR3 has 11 residues. CDR3 protein: CSRSGMDGYTF. CDR3 coding DNA: TGCTCAAGAAGTGGAATGGATGGCTACACCTTC.

V usage is TRBV6-6 and J usage is TRBJ2-5, with D perhaps TRBD1 (6 bases). This CDR3 comprises 16 residues. Per germline, CDR1 MNHNY and CDR2 SVGAGI (reference sequence). V lost 6 bases to trimming and J lost 5 bases, with 22 bases between them. The CDR3 sequence: CASSSANQGPQETQYF. The CDR3 nucleotides are TGTGCCAGCAGCTCAGCGAATCAGGGGCCCCAGGAGACCCAGTACTTC.

This clone has only a few counts. This chain joins TRBV29-1 and TRBJ1-2; D gene uncertain. The germline gives CDR1 SQVTM, CDR2 ANQGSEA. Trimming shortened V by 5 bases and J by 0 bases, and 13 bases separated the two germline ends. The CDR3 is 14 residues long. The CDR3 reads CSVFDGLANYGYTF. In DNA, the CDR3 is TGCAGCGTTTTCGACGGCTTAGCTAACTATGGCTACACCTTC.

The rearrangement uses TRBV3-1 (or the pseudogene TRBV3-2) and TRBJ2-5; maybe TRBD2 (7 bases). Trimming left V 5 bases short and J 5 bases short, with 12 bases between. This CDR3 has 13 amino acids. CDR1 and CDR2 from the germline V gene are LGHDT and YNNKEL (reference sequence). CDR3 DNA sequence: TGTGCCAGCAGCGGGGGGGGCCTTGAGACCCAGTACTTC. This translates into CASSGGGLETQYF.

The rearrangement joins TRBV25-1 to TRBJ1-3; D may be TRBD1 (5 bases). The germline gives CDR1 MGHDK, CDR2 SYGVNS. The CDR3 is 17 residues long. The V end was cut by 0 bases, the J end by 3 bases, with 15 bases between. This chain's CDR3 is CASSEYGLGGYGNTIYF. The CDR3 nucleotides read TGTGCCAGCAGTGAATATGGCCTGGGGGGATATGGAAACACCATATATTTT.

The chain couples TRBV7-9 to TRBJ2-7; D gene uncertain. Germline V gene data show CDR1 as SEHNR and CDR2 as FQNEAQ (reference sequence). This CDR3 is built from 13 residues. CDR3 coding DNA: TGTGCTTCTTCCCGGACCCCCTCCTACGAGCAGTACTTC. Protein sequence: CASSRTPSYEQYF.

The genes are TRBV5-1 and TRBJ2-7; D might be TRBD2 (6 bases). The V and J ends lost 7 bases and 0 bases respectively, with 17 bases between them. In germline, CDR1 is SGHRS, CDR2 YFSETQ. This CDR3 contains 15 residues. CDR3 sequence: CASGPGVASSYEQYF. The CDR3 nucleotides are TGCGCCAGCGGCCCGGGGGTAGCGAGCTCCTACGAGCAGTACTTC.

The rearrangement uses TRBV21-1 and TRBJ2-3. TRBV21-1 is annotated as a pseudogene. The CDR3 is made up of 15 amino acids. The DNA for the CDR3 is TGTGCCAGCAGCAAAGGGAAGGGTAGCACAGATACGCAGTATTTT. This encodes CASSKGKGSTDTQYF.

This clone has just one count. This rearrangement joins TRBV7-2 to TRBJ1-2; the D is unclear. CDR1 and CDR2 from the germline V gene are SGHTA and FQGNSA. CDR3 length: 13 amino acids. V lost 6 bases and J lost 8, with 16 bases in between. CDR3 loop: CASRVSTYGGYTF. The CDR3 DNA sequence: TGTGCCAGCAGAGTCTCAACTTACGGCGGCTACACCTTC.

The chain couples TRBV7-2 to TRBJ2-1; D might be TRBD1 or TRBD2, each matching 5 bases. From germline, CDR1 is SGHTA and CDR2 FQGNSA. This CDR3 has 18 amino acids. Trimming took 6 bases from V and 3 from J, leaving 24 bases between them. The CDR3 sequence is CASRIERGALDIYNEQFF. Here the CDR3 DNA reads TGTGCCAGCAGAATAGAGAGGGGAGCCCTTGATATCTACAATGAGCAGTTCTTC.

V and J are TRBV27 and TRBJ1-5, with TRBD1 as a possible D gene (6 bases). The ends were cut back, 8 bases at V and 7 bases at J, with 18 bases in the middle. Germline loops: CDR1 MNHEY, CDR2 SMNVEV (reference sequence). This CDR3 spans 14 amino acids. CDR3 nucleotide sequence: TGTGCCAGCTCAGCACACGGGGGCGGGCAGCCCCAGCATTTT. It encodes CASSAHGGGQPQHF.

The J gene is TRBJ1-1, the V gene TRBV4-3; D ambiguous. The V gene lost 4 bases and the J gene lost 0 bases, with 9 bases spanning the gap. Germline CDR1 is LGHNA and CDR2 is YSLEER. The CDR3 covers 14 residues. The CDR3 spells CASSLQSMNTEAFF. CDR3 sequence (DNA): TGCGCCAGCAGCCTTCAGTCCATGAACACTGAAGCTTTCTTT.

J is TRBJ2-5 and V is TRBV7-2; no definite D call. The CDR3 has 15 amino acids. Trimming cost V 2 bases and J 0 bases, with 10 bases left between them. CDR1 and CDR2 from the germline V gene are SGHTA and FQGNSA. CDR3 bases: TGTGCCAGCAGCTTACGGGCAGGACACCAAGAGACCCAGTACTTC. Its protein product is CASSLRAGHQETQYF. Supplemented by reference TRBV7-2 and TRBJ2-5, the full variable domain reads GAGVSQSPSNKVTEKGKDVELRCDPISGHTALYWYRQSLGQGLEFLIYFQGNSAPDKSGLPSDRFSAERTGGSVSTLTIQRTQQEDSAVYLCASSLRAGHQETQYFGPGTRLLVL.

The chain employs TRBV2 and TRBJ2-6; 8 nucleotides line up with TRBD1. This CDR3 region has 18 residues. Germline CDR1 reads SNHLY; CDR2 reads FYNNEI. V was pared by 6 bases and J by 0 bases, with 10 bases of the junction left unmatched. The DNA of the CDR3 is TGTGCCAGCAGCAGCAGGGGGCTTCTGATCTCTGGGGCCAACGTCCTGACTTTC. Encoded protein: CASSSRGLLISGANVLTF.

The chain recombines TRBV18 with TRBJ2-1; TRBD2 aligns across 9 bases. The junction had 4 bases not matched to a gene; V was cut back by 0 bases and J by 4 bases. Looked up from germline, CDR1 is KGHSH and CDR2 is LQKENI. CDR3 length equals 16 residues. The CDR3, as DNA: TGTGCCAGCTCACCACCACCTAGCGGGGCTTACAATGAGCAGTTCTTC. Translation gives CASSPPPSGAYNEQFF.

The gene calls are TRBV6-5 and TRBJ2-7, with D hard to call. This CDR3 has 14 amino acids. Trimming removed 0 bases at V and 7 bases at J, with 13 bases between. Germline CDR1 is MNHEY and CDR2 is SVGAGI. In DNA, the CDR3 is TGTGCCAGCAGTTACTCAGAGCAGTTCGGGGAGCAGTACTTC. Amino acid sequence: CASSYSEQFGEQYF.

This chain joins TRBV2 and TRBJ1-1; D is ambiguous. The V and J ends lost 3 bases and 4 bases respectively, with 9 bases between them. The CDR3 is 13 amino acids. The germline gives CDR1 SNHLY, CDR2 FYNNEI. This CDR3 reads CASSDPPSTEAFF. The CDR3 DNA follows: TGTGCCAGCAGTGACCCGCCCAGCACTGAAGCTTTCTTT.

V usage is TRBV30 and J usage is TRBJ1-5, with D perhaps matching TRBD1 (6 bases). V was shortened by 3 bases and J by 6 bases, with 9 bases between the two germline ends. The germline CDR1 and CDR2 sequences are GTSNPN and SVGIG (reference sequence). The CDR3 is made up of 12 amino acids. In DNA form, the CDR3 reads TGTGCCTGGAGCGGAGGGGGTCAGCCCCAGCATTTT. It is translated as CAWSGGGQPQHF.

The CDR3 region is CASSLARAPGYGYTF. DNA for the CDR3: TGTGCCAGCAGCTTGGCCAGGGCCCCGGGCTATGGCTACACCTTC. V and J are TRBV5-6 and TRBJ1-2, with a possible D match to TRBD1 (5 bases). The CDR3 is made up of 15 amino acids. Germline V CDR1 and CDR2: SGHDT, YYEEEE. Trimming took off 0 bases at V and 4 bases at J, with 13 bases between the two ends.

The chain carries TRBV3-1 (or the pseudogene TRBV3-2) and TRBJ1-4; possibly TRBD1 for D (6 bases). Germline CDR1 is LGHDT and CDR2 is YNNKEL (reference sequence). The CDR3 runs 16 residues. The V and J ends lost 3 bases and 4 bases respectively, with 15 bases between them. CDR3 amino acids: CASSQGTTLNNEKLFF. The CDR3, as DNA: TGTGCCAGCAGCCAGGGGACAACACTTAATAATGAAAAACTGTTTTTT.

This clone was detected a few times. The chain combines TRBV4-1 with TRBJ2-2; the D gene is possibly TRBD1 (5 bases). The CDR3 length is 13 residues. Germline assignment: CDR1 MGHRA and CDR2 YSYEKL. The V and J ends lost 0 bases and 7 bases respectively, with 6 bases between them. The CDR3 nucleotides read TGCGCCAGCAGCCAAGATCAGGGCGGGGAGCTGTTTTTT. Translated, it gives CASSQDQGGELFF.

This chain uses TRBV29-1 with TRBJ2-3, with D tentatively TRBD2 (7 bases). The CDR3 extends over 13 amino acids. Per the germline V gene, CDR1 is SQVTM and CDR2 is ANQGSEA. Deletions cut 6 bases from V and 6 bases from J, with 16 bases between. CDR3 region: CSVDGGRDDTQYF. As DNA, the CDR3 is TGCAGCGTCGACGGGGGGCGGGATGATACGCAGTATTTT.

This clone occurred once. The CDR3 DNA sequence: TGTGCCAGCAGCACGACAGTTCCTGACGGGGAGCTGTTTTTT. Protein product: CASSTTVPDGELFF. The rearrangement joins TRBV9 to TRBJ2-2; perhaps TRBD1 as D (5 bases). Deletions cut 4 bases from V and 7 bases from J, with 14 bases between. Germline loops: CDR1 SGDLS, CDR2 YYNGEE. This CDR3 is built from 14 residues.

As for this clone: Other DNA sequences in this specimen translate into the identical CDR3. The chain employs TRBV2 and TRBJ1-1, with no clear D. This CDR3 spans 12 amino acids. With 6 bases removed from V and 1 base from J, the gap between germline ends came to 6 bases. Germline V CDR1 and CDR2: SNHLY, FYNNEI. This CDR3 reads CASRTQNTEAFF. The CDR3 DNA sequence: TGTGCCAGCAGGACTCAGAACACTGAAGCTTTCTTT.

The V call is TRBV4-3, the J call TRBJ1-5, with TRBD1 identical over 8 bases. The CDR3 spans 13 residues. The J segment lost 8 bases and the V segment lost 8 bases, leaving 8 bases of the junction unmatched. The germline CDR1 and CDR2 sequences are LGHNA and YSLEER. This chain's CDR3 is CASGEQGGEPQHF. Written as DNA, the CDR3 is TGCGCCAGCGGAGAACAGGGGGGAGAGCCCCAGCATTTT.